The text below deals with one T cell receptor beta chain. No antigen is known for it. This sample was included in a study of Tregs in tolerant kidney transplant recipients. Findings and limits, study-wide: Findings come from small patient numbers and require larger validation.

The CDR3 has 15 residues. Germline V lookup: CDR1 SEHNR, CDR2 FQNEAQ (reference sequence). The trim removed 1 base at V and 2 bases at J, leaving 2 bases unmatched. Measured with immunoSEQ multiplex PCR; TCRdb has only the in-frame clones, and not every one. Found here are about 50,000 clones, roughly nine tenths of them singletons; the top ten hold roughly a sixth. Mixed chimerism was transient after nonmyeloablative marrow transplants from related graft donors. This TCR was recovered from a human patient who received a combined kidney and bone marrow transplant. Some of these T cells may belong to the graft donor. The input for sequencing was CD8+ T cells from blood (PBMCs), taken 12 months after the transplant. The chain employs TRBV7-9 and TRBJ2-5; 9 bases agree with TRBD2. In DNA form, the CDR3 reads TGTGCCAGCAGCTTAGTGGCGGGGGGGCAAGAGACCCAGTACTTC. Amino acid sequence: CASSLVAGGQETQYF. Full variable domain (missing parts from reference TRBV7-9 and TRBJ2-5): DTGVSQNPRHKITKRGQNVTFRCDPISEHNRLYWYRQTLGQGPEFLTYFQNEAQLEKSRLLSDRFSAERPKGSFSTLEIQRTEQGDSAMYLCASSLVAGGQETQYFGPGTRLLVL.